These 20 T cell receptor beta chains came from one sample sequenced in a study of blood T cell repertoires in COVID-19. Method: immunoSEQ multiplex PCR; TCRdb's copy keeps in-frame clones and lacks some. The sample has approximately 200,000 clones; about 85% are singletons. Sample: peripheral blood. Receptor source: a woman aged 40 to 50 with COVID-19, enrolled during active disease.

CDR3 DNA: TGTGCCAGCAGCCAAGCTGTAAGCGGGAGCTACGAGCAGTACTTC. It is translated as CASSQAVSGSYEQYF. The chain combines TRBV4-2 with TRBJ2-7, with 8 bases identical to TRBD2. Germline CDR1 is LGHNA and CDR2 is YNFKEQ. V shed 1 base and J 3 bases; nucleotides not matched to a gene: 5. The CDR3 loop spans 15 amino acids.

CDR3: CAIRTAADTDTQYF. The CDR3 nucleotides are TGTGCCATCAGAACAGCGGCGGACACAGATACGCAGTATTTT. The chain uses TRBV10-3 and TRBJ2-3; tentatively, D is TRBD2 (5 bases). There are 14 residues in the CDR3. V dropped 6 bases and J dropped 2 bases, with 12 bases sitting between them. Germline CDR1 reads ENHRY; CDR2 reads SYGVKD.

V gene TRBV30 combines with J gene TRBJ1-3; the match to TRBD1 covers 10 bases. The CDR3 consists of 13 residues. Germline CDR1 reads GTSNPN; CDR2 reads SVGIG (reference sequence). V lost 5 bases, J lost 2 bases, and 0 bases stayed unmatched. The CDR3 bases are TGTGCCTGGGACAGGGGGCCTGGAAACACCATATATTTT. Translating it yields CAWDRGPGNTIYF. Filled out from reference TRBV30 and TRBJ1-3, the complete variable domain reads SQTIHQWPATLVQPVGSPLSLECTVEGTSNPNLYWYRQAAGRGLQLLFYSVGIGQISSEVPQNLSASRPQDRQFILSSKKLLLSDSGFYLCAWDRGPGNTIYFGEGSWLTVV.

This clone was detected a few times. This chain joins TRBV5-1 and TRBJ1-5, with no clear D. From germline, CDR1 is SGHRS and CDR2 YFSETQ. The CDR3 covers 15 residues. The ends were cut back, 4 bases at V and 0 bases at J, with 11 bases in the middle. CDR3 in amino acids: CASSLGDPSNQPQHF. The CDR3 DNA sequence: TGCGCCAGCAGCCTAGGTGACCCTAGCAATCAGCCCCAGCATTTT. Full variable domain (remainder filled in from reference TRBV5-1 and TRBJ1-5): KAGVTQTPRYLIKTRGQQVTLSCSPISGHRSVSWYQQTPGQGLQFLFEYFSETQRNKGNFPGRFSGRQFSNSRSEMNVSTLELGDSALYLCASSLGDPSNQPQHFGDGTRLSIL.

The chain carries TRBV6-5 and TRBJ1-3; possible D gene TRBD1, 5 bases. This CDR3 comprises 14 residues. Germline CDR1 is MNHEY and CDR2 is SVGAGI. The V end was cut by 8 bases, the J end by 3 bases, with 14 bases between. CDR3: CASPSARGGNTIYF. The CDR3 nucleotides are TGTGCCAGCCCCTCGGCTAGGGGTGGAAACACCATATATTTT.

This clone was seen only a few times. The chain links TRBV7-9 to TRBJ1-1; TRBD1 matches 7 bases. The V gene's germline CDR1 is SEHNR and CDR2 FQNEAQ (reference sequence). J gave up 4 bases and V 5 bases, and 13 bases lay outside the gene matches. CDR3 length: 16 residues. The CDR3 nucleotides read TGTGCCAGCAGCCCGAGGGGGCTGGACCAGACCACTGAAGCTTTCTTT. Translated, it gives CASSPRGLDQTTEAFF.

The J gene is TRBJ2-2, the V gene TRBV5-6; a weak D match, TRBD1 (7 bases). Trimming cost V 4 bases and J 5 bases, with 12 bases left between them. The length of the CDR3 is 14 residues. Germline V gene lookup returns CDR1 SGHDT and CDR2 YYEEEE. CDR3 amino acids: CASSTTGRTGELFF. In DNA form, the CDR3 reads TGTGCCAGCAGCACGACAGGGAGGACCGGGGAGCTGTTTTTT.

The chain has TRBV7-3 and TRBJ2-2; 10 bases agree with TRBD2. Germline loops: CDR1 SGHTA, CDR2 FQGTGA. The J segment lost 6 bases and the V segment lost 5 bases, leaving 9 bases of the junction unmatched. The CDR3 is made up of 16 amino acids. CDR3 protein: CASSLLAGGLSGELFF. The CDR3 DNA is TGTGCCAGCAGCCTCTTAGCGGGGGGCCTTTCCGGGGAGCTGTTTTTT.

The chain carries TRBV9 and TRBJ1-2; possibly TRBD1 for D (6 bases). This CDR3 has 13 amino acids. In germline, CDR1 is SGDLS, CDR2 YYNGEE. V lost 3 bases, J lost 4 bases, and 10 bases lay in between. The CDR3 DNA is TGTGCCAGCAGCGAGCAGGGGATCTATGGCTACACCTTC. Residues: CASSEQGIYGYTF.

The rearrangement joins TRBV19 to TRBJ2-1; possibly TRBD2 for D (5 bases). This CDR3 comprises 17 residues. From germline, CDR1 is LNHDA and CDR2 SQIVND (reference sequence). The V gene lost 1 base and the J gene lost 8 bases, with 21 bases spanning the gap. This chain's CDR3 is CASSIGRTGGFSDEQFF. For the CDR3, the DNA is TGTGCCAGTAGTATAGGGAGGACTGGTGGGTTTAGCGATGAGCAGTTCTTC.

The V call is TRBV30, the J call TRBJ2-3, with D possibly matching TRBD2 (6 bases). V lost 2 bases, J lost 6 bases, and 12 bases lay in between. Germline V gene data show CDR1 as GTSNPN and CDR2 as SVGIG (reference sequence). The CDR3 contains 13 residues. This chain's CDR3 is CAWSPRGYDTQYF. The CDR3 DNA is TGTGCCTGGAGTCCACGGGGGTACGATACGCAGTATTTT.

The table lists this clone with a few counts. The V gene is TRBV3-1 (or the pseudogene TRBV3-2), the J gene TRBJ1-1; the D gene is possibly TRBD1 (6 bases). Germline V lookup: CDR1 LGHDT, CDR2 YNNKEL (reference sequence). CDR3 length: 14 residues. Trimming removed 3 bases from V and 6 bases from J, with 14 bases in between. CDR3 nucleotide sequence: TGTGCCAGCAGCCAGCCCAGGGGTTCCCCTGAAGCTTTCTTT. Its protein product is CASSQPRGSPEAFF.

This clone is a singleton in its sample. Other DNA sequences in this sample translate to the same CDR3. The V call is TRBV15, the J call TRBJ1-5; 9 nucleotides agree with TRBD1. The V and J ends lost 0 bases and 3 bases, in that order; junction bases with no gene match: 3. Germline-derived CDR1 and CDR2 are LNHNV and YYDKDF (reference sequence). CDR3 length: 16 residues. In nucleotides, the CDR3 is TGTGCCACCAGCAGAGAGGGGACAGGGCCCAATCAGCCCCAGCATTTT. Protein sequence: CATSREGTGPNQPQHF.

This chain joins TRBV7-6 and TRBJ2-3; D is possibly TRBD2 (6 bases). The germline V gene has CDR1 SGHVS and CDR2 FNYEAQ. The CDR3 spans 15 residues. The germline V and J ends were trimmed by 0 bases and 6 bases, with 13 bases remaining between them. The CDR3 protein is CASSLASTRTDTQYF. The CDR3 nucleotides are TGTGCCAGCAGCTTAGCATCGACTAGAACTGATACGCAGTATTTT. The full variable domain, completed using reference TRBV7-6 and TRBJ2-3, is GAGVSQSPRYKVTKRGQDVALRCDPISGHVSLYWYRQALGQGPEFLTYFNYEAQQDKSGLPNDRFSAERPEGSISTLTIQRTEQRDSAMYRCASSLASTRTDTQYFGPGTRLTVL.

The rearrangement uses TRBV18 and TRBJ2-4; 12 bases match TRBD1. V lost 0 bases, J lost 8 bases, and 8 bases stayed unmatched. Per the germline V gene, CDR1 is KGHSH and CDR2 is LQKENI. The CDR3 extends over 17 amino acids. CDR3: CASSPPLLGQGAHIQYF. The CDR3 DNA reads as TGTGCCAGCTCACCACCTCTTTTGGGACAGGGGGCTCACATTCAGTACTTC.

The chain links TRBV4-2 to TRBJ2-2; TRBD1 agrees at 9 bases. Germline CDR1 is LGHNA and CDR2 is YNFKEQ. Unmatched junction bases numbered 3, after V lost 4 bases and J lost 3 bases. The length of the CDR3 is 15 residues. DNA of the CDR3: TGTGCCAGCAGCCCGGGACAGGGACACACCGGGGAGCTGTTTTTT. It yields the protein CASSPGQGHTGELFF.

V is TRBV2 and J is TRBJ2-3; 9 bases line up with TRBD2. V lost 5 bases to trimming and J lost 0 bases; unmatched junction nucleotides: 6. Germline CDR1 and CDR2: SNHLY and FYNNEI. This CDR3 is 16 amino acids long. The CDR3 sequence: CASSSLAGSSTDTQYF. The CDR3 coding sequence is TGTGCCAGCAGTTCCCTAGCGGGGTCTAGCACAGATACGCAGTATTTT.

V is TRBV7-2 and J is TRBJ2-2, with 10 bases fitting TRBD2. This CDR3 is built from 15 residues. Germline CDR1 and CDR2: SGHTA and FQGNSA. The trim removed 6 bases at V and 6 bases at J, leaving 7 bases unmatched. CDR3 DNA: TGTGCCAGCAGACCTAAAGCGGGAGGGGCCGGGGAGCTGTTTTTT. It is translated as CASRPKAGGAGELFF.

The chain carries TRBV9 and TRBJ2-1, with 9 bases matching TRBD2. V lost 0 bases to trimming and J lost 10 bases; unmatched junction nucleotides: 11. The CDR3 runs to 16 residues. The V gene's germline CDR1 is SGDLS and CDR2 YYNGEE. The CDR3 coding sequence is TGTGCCAGCAGCGTAGTGTGGGCGGGAGGGCCAACGGAGCAGTTCTTC. This codes for CASSVVWAGGPTEQFF. The variable domain in full, with the rest retrieved from reference TRBV9 and TRBJ2-1, is DSGVTQTPKHLITATGQRVTLRCSPRSGDLSVYWYQQSLDQGLQFLIQYYNGEERAKGNILERFSAQQFPDLHSELNLSSLELGDSALYFCASSVVWAGGPTEQFFGPGTRLTVL.

The V gene is TRBV9, the J gene TRBJ2-2, with a tentative D call TRBD1 (5 bases). In germline, CDR1 is SGDLS, CDR2 YYNGEE. There are 15 residues in the CDR3. Trimming left V 1 base short and J 6 bases short, with 13 bases between. The CDR3 reads CASSVRGALAGELFF. In nucleotides, the CDR3 is TGTGCCAGCAGCGTAAGGGGCGCGTTGGCCGGGGAGCTGTTTTTT.